This T cell receptor (beta chain) was sequenced in a study of blood T cell repertoires in COVID-19. V was trimmed by 2 bases and J by 4 bases, leaving 14 bases between them. Germline lookup yields CDR1 MGHDK and CDR2 SYGVNS. The CDR3 covers 15 residues. TCRdb keeps only in-frame clones here, not all; method: immunoSEQ multiplex PCR. This table holds under 300,000 clones, about 87% found once. The rearrangement uses TRBV25-1 and TRBJ1-1; a weak D match, TRBD1 (6 bases). The TCR was taken from a woman in her forties or fifties who had recovered from COVID-19. What was sequenced was PBMCs or T cells enriched from blood (not recorded which). The chain's CDR3 is CASSEIHTGSTEAFF. The CDR3 bases are TGTGCCAGCAGTGAAATTCATACAGGGAGCACTGAAGCTTTCTTT.